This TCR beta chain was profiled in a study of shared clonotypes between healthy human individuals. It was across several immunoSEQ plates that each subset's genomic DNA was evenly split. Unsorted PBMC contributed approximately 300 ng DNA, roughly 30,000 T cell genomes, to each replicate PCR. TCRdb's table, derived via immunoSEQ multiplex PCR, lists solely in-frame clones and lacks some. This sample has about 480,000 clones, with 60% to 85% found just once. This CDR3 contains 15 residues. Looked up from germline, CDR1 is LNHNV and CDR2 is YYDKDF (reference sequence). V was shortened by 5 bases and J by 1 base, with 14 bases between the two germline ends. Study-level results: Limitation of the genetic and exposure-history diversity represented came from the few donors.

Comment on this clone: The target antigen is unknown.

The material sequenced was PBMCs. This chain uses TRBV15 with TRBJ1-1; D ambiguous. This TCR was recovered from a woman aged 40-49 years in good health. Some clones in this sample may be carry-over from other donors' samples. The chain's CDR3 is CATSLVRGKNTEAFF. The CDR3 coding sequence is TGTGCCACCAGCCTGGTCCGAGGCAAGAACACTGAAGCTTTCTTT.